A selection of T cell receptor beta chains follows, all from one sample in a study of shared clonotypes between healthy human individuals. Sequencing used immunoSEQ multiplex PCR; TCRdb keeps in-frame clones, though not all of them. The sample has roughly 1 million clones; about 80% are singletons. Sequencing input: memory CD4+ T cells from PBMCs. The source of these receptors is a man younger than 35 in good health. Some clones in this sample may be carry-over from other donors' samples. Each CDR3 is given with its conserved first and last residue. Fields, in order: CDR3 DNA, CDR3 protein, D gene, V gene, clone size, J gene. D genes are given only for firm matches. Size tells how often a clone was seen (once, few, many) or the class of an expanded clone, and some rows leave it out.

CDR3 DNA: TGTGCCATCAGAGTGGACAAGGCTGGAGATACGCAGTATTTT
CDR3 protein: CAIRVDKAGDTQYF
D gene: -
V gene: TRBV10-3
clone size: -
J gene: TRBJ2-3

CDR3 DNA: TGTGCCACCAGCAGATGGGACAACTATGGCTACACCTTC
CDR3 protein: CATSRWDNYGYTF
D gene: -
V gene: TRBV15
clone size: few
J gene: TRBJ1-2

CDR3 DNA: TGTGCCAGCAGCGTTACAGCGGGAGGTGGAGATACGCAGTATTTT
CDR3 protein: CASSVTAGGGDTQYF
D gene: TRBD2
V gene: TRBV9
clone size: -
J gene: TRBJ2-3

CDR3 DNA: TGCGCCAGCAGCTTCGGAGTACGGGGCTTGGGTGAAAAACTGTTTTTT
CDR3 protein: CASSFGVRGLGEKLFF
D gene: -
V gene: TRBV5-1
clone size: -
J gene: TRBJ1-4

CDR3 DNA: TGTGCCAGCGGACGGCGGATAGGGGAGCTGTTTTTT
CDR3 protein: CASGRRIGELFF
D gene: -
V gene: TRBV2
clone size: -
J gene: TRBJ2-2

CDR3 DNA: TGTGCCAGCGGGAGCGGGAGGCCCGCAGATACGCAGTATTTT
CDR3 protein: CASGSGRPADTQYF
D gene: TRBD2
V gene: TRBV2
clone size: -
J gene: TRBJ2-3

CDR3 DNA: TGCGCCAGCAGTCGACAGGGGGCAAACACTGAAGCTTTCTTT
CDR3 protein: CASSRQGANTEAFF
D gene: TRBD1
V gene: TRBV5-1
clone size: few
J gene: TRBJ1-1

CDR3 DNA: TGTGCCAGCAGTTCGAAATTAGCGGGACAGCCCCAGCATTTT
CDR3 protein: CASSSKLAGQPQHF
D gene: -
V gene: TRBV28
clone size: -
J gene: TRBJ1-5

CDR3 DNA: TGCGCCAGCAGCCAAGAGAGAGGCGGACAGCGCTCCTACGAGCAGTACTTC
CDR3 protein: CASSQERGGQRSYEQYF
D gene: -
V gene: TRBV4-1
clone size: once
J gene: TRBJ2-7

CDR3 DNA: TGTGCCAGCAGCTTGGCTGGTACAGGGAATCCCAATGAGCAGTTCTTC
CDR3 protein: CASSLAGTGNPNEQFF
D gene: -
V gene: TRBV5-4
clone size: -
J gene: TRBJ2-1

CDR3 DNA: TGTGCCAGCAGTTTGGGCCGACTAGCGGGAGGGCCCCGAACAGATACGCAGTATTTT
CDR3 protein: CASSLGRLAGGPRTDTQYF
D gene: TRBD2
V gene: TRBV27
clone size: -
J gene: TRBJ2-3

CDR3 DNA: TGTGCCAGCAGTTTGTTAGGCAATCAGCCCCAGCATTTT
CDR3 protein: CASSLLGNQPQHF
D gene: -
V gene: TRBV6-5
clone size: -
J gene: TRBJ1-5

CDR3 DNA: TGTGCCAGCAGCTTGTCGGGTTTTGGCTACACCTTC
CDR3 protein: CASSLSGFGYTF
D gene: -
V gene: TRBV5-6
clone size: -
J gene: TRBJ1-2

CDR3 DNA: TGTGCCAGCAGTCCCCCGGGACGGAGTAACACTGAAGCTTTCTTT
CDR3 protein: CASSPPGRSNTEAFF
D gene: -
V gene: TRBV10-3
clone size: -
J gene: TRBJ1-1

CDR3 DNA: TGTGCCAGCAGCGATGGACAGGCCAAAAACATTCAGTACTTC
CDR3 protein: CASSDGQAKNIQYF
D gene: -
V gene: TRBV9
clone size: -
J gene: TRBJ2-4

CDR3 DNA: TGTGCCAGCAGCCGGACTAGCGGACAAGAGACCCAGTACTTC
CDR3 protein: CASSRTSGQETQYF
D gene: TRBD2
V gene: TRBV14
clone size: -
J gene: TRBJ2-5

CDR3 DNA: TGTGCCAGCAGCTTGAGACAGGGAACTTACGAGCAGTACTTC
CDR3 protein: CASSLRQGTYEQYF
D gene: TRBD1
V gene: TRBV5-6
clone size: -
J gene: TRBJ2-7

CDR3 DNA: TGTGCCAGCAGCTTGGCCGGAGGAGCCGAGCAGTACTTC
CDR3 protein: CASSLAGGAEQYF
D gene: -
V gene: TRBV5-4
clone size: -
J gene: TRBJ2-7

CDR3 DNA: TGTGCCAGCAGCACAGGGCTTAGAGAGACCCAGTACTTC
CDR3 protein: CASSTGLRETQYF
D gene: -
V gene: TRBV7-3
clone size: many
J gene: TRBJ2-5

CDR3 DNA: TGTGCCAGCTCCTTGATGCGGGACATGACCTACAATGAGCAGTTCTTC
CDR3 protein: CASSLMRDMTYNEQFF
D gene: -
V gene: TRBV2
clone size: -
J gene: TRBJ2-1

CDR3 DNA: TGTGCCAGCAGCCTCTTGCGAGAAGCTTTCTTT
CDR3 protein: CASSLLREAFF
D gene: -
V gene: TRBV7-9
clone size: -
J gene: TRBJ1-1